This TCR beta chain was sequenced in a study of blood T cells in healthy people across ages (dated by TCRdb to between 2014 and 2016). About the full investigation: In model experiments, roughly one uniquely barcoded TCR beta cDNA molecule per two T cells was captured by template switching. The study measured age-related changes in TCR beta repertoire diversity using deep sequencing normalized with unique cDNA molecular identifiers. Donors were grouped into four age groups: young (average 16 years), middle-aged (roughly 40), aged (around 60) and long-lived (82). To avoid experimental bias, donors of different ages were spread randomly across the sequencing lanes. The study analyzed two additional independent replicas of 1 million unique cDNA reads from the same blood draw for two donors, one aged 18 to 29 and one aged 80 or older. Points the paper makes about the study in general: Since profiling was done on bulk unsorted PBMCs, naive and antigen-experienced compartments could not be conclusively compared. The percentage of naive T cells measured by flow cytometry correlated strongly with observed TCR beta diversity. Because donor CMV infection status was unknown, age-related changes in expanded clonotypes were potentially confounded. The long-lived group showed more naive CD4+ T cells, fewer expanded clones and increased TCR diversity than the aged group, suggesting age selection. As age increased, observed TCR beta diversity per million T cells dropped in a roughly linear way, and a significant reduction was already evident by age about 40. Estimates of total diversity from one million sequenced T cells were regarded as lower bounds and underestimates.

The 39 donors, aged about 6 to 95 years, were systemically healthy Caucasian individuals from Russia. Each donor gave approximately 9.3 milliliters of peripheral blood, collected into EDTA-treated Vacutainer tubes. Ficoll-Paque density-gradient centrifugation was used to isolate PBMCs, with at least 6.5 million per sample. Trizol reagent was used to extract total RNA from the PBMCs, yielding at least 6 micrograms per sample. For every donor, flow cytometry on a PBMC aliquot measured the percentage of naive CD45RAhigh/CD27high T cells. Measured from the cysteine to the phenylalanine, the CDR3 is 13 residues long. The sequence is cut down to CDR3 DNA, 39 bases in frame from base 1. Sequences SGDLS (CDR1) and YYNGEE (CDR2) are obtained from the germline V gene. The trim is 0 bases for V and 7 bases for J, with a gap of 8 bases between the germline ends. The library was built by means of 5' RACE. A second PCR of roughly 7 to 11 cycles was performed with a sample-barcoded 5' primer and a J-beta primer mix. A template-switch 5' adaptor carrying 12 random nucleotides introduced a unique molecular identifier onto each TCR beta cDNA molecule. Each sample yielded at least 2.5 million CDR3-containing paired-end reads. The Mint cDNA synthesis kit, primed by a TRBC-specific oligonucleotide, was used to synthesize first-strand cDNA from all RNA. Following uracil-DNA glycosylase treatment, a first 18-cycle PCR with universal primers M1SS and BC2_uni_R was performed on all cDNA. As for the original processing: For normalization, 1 million high-quality reads were randomly selected from each sample, with every read carrying a distinct molecular identifier. Instead of being binned into consensus sequences, reads that shared molecular identifiers were thrown out. CDR3 identification, clonotype clustering and error correction used MiTCR with a Q25 quality threshold and the strictest error-elimination algorithm. A nonparametric unseen species model with Euler transformation was used to estimate lower-bound total TCR beta diversity. Clones were called with MiXCR by TCRdb after fastp trimmed the public reads at Q25, and only in-frame beta chains were retained. For every CDR3 protein sequence, its rows merge into one entry that carries the most common genes and DNA. The V and J calls and clone size come from TCRdb's table, not from the authors' own analysis. Within this sample are 1.5 million to 2 million distinct CDR3 sequences, with 30% to 40% of them counted one time only. The ten largest clones capture under 30% of the sample.

This clonotype was detected only a few times. This receptor's antigen is unknown. No much larger clone is present one base from it, and per-base qualities are unavailable. The chain was built from TRBV9 and TRBJ1-5, with no reliable assignment of the D segment. The sequence was obtained from a human donor in good health. Material: blood. The sequenced DNA is TGTGCCAGCAGCGTAGGACCTAGGCAGCCCCAGCATTTT. Translation gives CASSVGPRQPQHF.